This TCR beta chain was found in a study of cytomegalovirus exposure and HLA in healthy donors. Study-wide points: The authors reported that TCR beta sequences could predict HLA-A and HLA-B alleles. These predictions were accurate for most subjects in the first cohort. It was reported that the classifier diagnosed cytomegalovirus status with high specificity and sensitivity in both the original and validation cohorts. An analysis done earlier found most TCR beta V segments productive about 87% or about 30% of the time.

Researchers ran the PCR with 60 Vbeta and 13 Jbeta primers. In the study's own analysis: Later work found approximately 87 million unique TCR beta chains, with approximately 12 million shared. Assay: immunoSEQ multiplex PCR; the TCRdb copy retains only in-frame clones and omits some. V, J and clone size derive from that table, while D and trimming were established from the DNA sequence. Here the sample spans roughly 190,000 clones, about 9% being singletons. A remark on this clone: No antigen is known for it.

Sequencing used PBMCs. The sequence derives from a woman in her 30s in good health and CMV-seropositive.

This CDR3 is CAISTTGGPMDSPLHF. CDR3 DNA: TGTGCCATCAGTACCACAGGGGGTCCGATGGATTCACCCCTCCACTTT. The chain joins TRBV10-3 to TRBJ1-6, with TRBD1 matching 8 bases. CDR1 and CDR2 from the germline V gene are ENHRY and SYGVKD. The CDR3 spans 16 residues. V gave up 5 bases and J gave up 8 bases; unmatched junction bases: 11.